This entry concerns a single TCR beta chain. These data originate in a study of T cell changes during pregnancy in multiple sclerosis. This CDR3 contains 13 residues. The repertoire was sequenced with immunoSEQ multiplex PCR; TCRdb's copy has only in-frame clones and lacks some. The table shows roughly 40,000 clones, with approximately 92% occurring only once. Sequenced material: CD4+ T cells from peripheral blood mononuclear cells, taken in the second trimester of pregnancy. This TCR was recovered from a female donor in good health, enrolled as a control in a pregnancy study. This sequence joins TRBV12-2 and TRBJ1-2. TRBV12-2 is a known pseudogene. The CDR3 reads CASRTGANYGYTF. The CDR3 DNA follows: TGTGCAAGTCGGACGGGAGCTAACTATGGCTACACCTTC.